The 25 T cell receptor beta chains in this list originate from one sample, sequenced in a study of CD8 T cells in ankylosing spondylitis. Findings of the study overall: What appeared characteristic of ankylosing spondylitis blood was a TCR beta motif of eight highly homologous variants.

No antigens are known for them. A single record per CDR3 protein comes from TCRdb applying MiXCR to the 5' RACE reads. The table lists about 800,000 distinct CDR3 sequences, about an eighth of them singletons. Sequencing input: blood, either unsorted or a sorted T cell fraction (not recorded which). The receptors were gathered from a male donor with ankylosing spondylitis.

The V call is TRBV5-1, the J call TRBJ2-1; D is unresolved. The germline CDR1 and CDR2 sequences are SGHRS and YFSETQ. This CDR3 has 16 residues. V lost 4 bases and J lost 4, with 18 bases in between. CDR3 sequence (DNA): TGCGCCAGCAGCCCCGAGTTCAAGTTGGGGTACAATGAGCAGTTCTTC. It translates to CASSPEFKLGYNEQFF.

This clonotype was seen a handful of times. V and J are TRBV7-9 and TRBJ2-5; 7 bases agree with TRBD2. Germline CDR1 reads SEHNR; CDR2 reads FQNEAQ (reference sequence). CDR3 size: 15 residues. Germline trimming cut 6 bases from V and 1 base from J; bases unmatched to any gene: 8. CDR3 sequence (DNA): TGTGCCAGCAGTTCCAGGGAGGGGATCCAAGAGACCCAGTACTTC. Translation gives CASSSREGIQETQYF.

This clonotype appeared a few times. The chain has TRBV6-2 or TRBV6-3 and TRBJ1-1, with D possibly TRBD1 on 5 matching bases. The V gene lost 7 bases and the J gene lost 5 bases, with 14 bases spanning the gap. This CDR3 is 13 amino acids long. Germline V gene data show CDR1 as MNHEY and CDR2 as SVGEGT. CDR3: CASTWQGETEAFF. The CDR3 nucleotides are TGTGCCAGCACTTGGCAGGGTGAGACTGAAGCTTTCTTT.

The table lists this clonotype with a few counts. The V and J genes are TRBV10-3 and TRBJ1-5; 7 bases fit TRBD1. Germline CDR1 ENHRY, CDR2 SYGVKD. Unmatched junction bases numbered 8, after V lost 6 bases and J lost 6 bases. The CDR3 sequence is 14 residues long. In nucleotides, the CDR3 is TGTGCCATCAGCCGAAGAGACAGGGCTCAGCCCCAGCATTTT. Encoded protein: CAISRRDRAQPQHF.

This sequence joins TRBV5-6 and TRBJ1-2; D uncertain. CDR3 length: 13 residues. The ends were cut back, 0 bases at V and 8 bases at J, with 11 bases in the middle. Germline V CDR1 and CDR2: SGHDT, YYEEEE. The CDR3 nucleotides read TGTGCCAGCAGCTTGGTATCTCCGGGAGGCTACACCTTC. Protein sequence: CASSLVSPGGYTF.

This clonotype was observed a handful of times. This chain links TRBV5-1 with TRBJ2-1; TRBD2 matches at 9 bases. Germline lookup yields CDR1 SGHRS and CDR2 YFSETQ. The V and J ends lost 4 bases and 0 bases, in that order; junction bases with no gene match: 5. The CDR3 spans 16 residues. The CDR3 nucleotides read TGCGCCAGCAGCGACAAGCGGGGGGACTCCTACAATGAGCAGTTCTTC. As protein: CASSDKRGDSYNEQFF.

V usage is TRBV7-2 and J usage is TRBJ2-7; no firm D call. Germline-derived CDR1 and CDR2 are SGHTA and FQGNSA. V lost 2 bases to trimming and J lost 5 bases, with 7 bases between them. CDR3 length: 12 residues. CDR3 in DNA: TGTGCCAGCAGCTTACCCGAGGACGAGCAGTACTTC. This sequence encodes CASSLPEDEQYF.

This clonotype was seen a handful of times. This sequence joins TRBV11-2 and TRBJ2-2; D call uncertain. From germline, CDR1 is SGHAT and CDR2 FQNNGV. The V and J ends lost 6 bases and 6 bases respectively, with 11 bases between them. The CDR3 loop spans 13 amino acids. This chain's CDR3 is CASRSNEAGELFF. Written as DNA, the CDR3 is TGTGCCAGCAGGAGTAACGAGGCCGGGGAGCTGTTTTTT.

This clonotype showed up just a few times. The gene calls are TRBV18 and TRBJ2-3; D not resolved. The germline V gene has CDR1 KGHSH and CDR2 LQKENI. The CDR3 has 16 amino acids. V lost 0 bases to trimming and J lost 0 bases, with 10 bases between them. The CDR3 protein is CASSPPLATSTDTQYF. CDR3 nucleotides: TGTGCCAGCTCACCACCTCTGGCTACTAGCACAGATACGCAGTATTTT.

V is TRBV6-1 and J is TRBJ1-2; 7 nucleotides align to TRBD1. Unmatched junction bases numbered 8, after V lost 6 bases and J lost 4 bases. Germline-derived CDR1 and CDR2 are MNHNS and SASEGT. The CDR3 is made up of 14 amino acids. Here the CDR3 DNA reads TGTGCCAGCAGACCCTGGACAGGAATCTATGGCTACACCTTC. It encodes CASRPWTGIYGYTF.

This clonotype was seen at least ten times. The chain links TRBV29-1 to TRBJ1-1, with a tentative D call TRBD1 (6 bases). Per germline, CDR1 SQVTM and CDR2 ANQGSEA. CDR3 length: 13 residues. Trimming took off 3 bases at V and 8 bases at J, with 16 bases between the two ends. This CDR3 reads CSVDGQGSDEAFF. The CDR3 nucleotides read TGCAGCGTTGATGGGCAGGGGTCTGACGAAGCTTTCTTT. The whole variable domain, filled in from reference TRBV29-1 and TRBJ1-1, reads SAVISQKPSRDICQRGTSLTIQCQVDSQVTMMFWYRQQPGQSLTLIATANQGSEATYESGFVIDKFPISRPNLTFSTLTVSNMSPEDSSIYLCSVDGQGSDEAFFGQGTRLTVV.

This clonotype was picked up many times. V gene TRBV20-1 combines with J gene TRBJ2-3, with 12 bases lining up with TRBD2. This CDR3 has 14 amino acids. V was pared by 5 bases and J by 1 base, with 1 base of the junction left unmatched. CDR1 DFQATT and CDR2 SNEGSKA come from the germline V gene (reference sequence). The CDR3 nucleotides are TGCAGTGCTCTAGCGGGGGGGCGCACAGATACGCAGTATTTT. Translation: CSALAGGRTDTQYF.

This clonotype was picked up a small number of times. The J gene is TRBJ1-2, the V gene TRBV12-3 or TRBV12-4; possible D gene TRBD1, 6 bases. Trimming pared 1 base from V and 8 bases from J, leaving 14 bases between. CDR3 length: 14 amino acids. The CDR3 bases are TGTGCCAGCAGTTTAGTGGGGGGCGCGGGGGGCTACACCTTC. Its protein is CASSLVGGAGGYTF.

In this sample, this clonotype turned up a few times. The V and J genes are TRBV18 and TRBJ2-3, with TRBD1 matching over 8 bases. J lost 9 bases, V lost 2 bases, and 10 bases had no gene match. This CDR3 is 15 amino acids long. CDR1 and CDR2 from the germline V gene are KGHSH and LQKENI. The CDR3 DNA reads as TGTGCCAGCTCACCATCACGGGACAGGCCGGAGACGCAGTATTTT. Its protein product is CASSPSRDRPETQYF.

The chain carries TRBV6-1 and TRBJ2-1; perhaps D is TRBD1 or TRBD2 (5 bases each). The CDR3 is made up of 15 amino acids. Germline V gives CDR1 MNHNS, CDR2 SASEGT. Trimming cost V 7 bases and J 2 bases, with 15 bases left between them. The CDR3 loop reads CASTAGTVTYNEQFF. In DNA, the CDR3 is TGTGCCAGCACCGCCGGGACGGTGACCTACAATGAGCAGTTCTTC.

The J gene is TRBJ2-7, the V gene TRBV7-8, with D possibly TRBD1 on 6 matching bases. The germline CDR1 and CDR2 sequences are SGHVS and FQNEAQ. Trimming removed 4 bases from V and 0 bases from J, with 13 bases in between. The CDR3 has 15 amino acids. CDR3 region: CASSYLADSSYEQYF. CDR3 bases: TGTGCCAGCAGCTACCTCGCGGACAGCTCCTACGAGCAGTACTTC. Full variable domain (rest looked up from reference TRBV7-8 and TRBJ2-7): GAGVSQSPRYKVAKRGQDVALRCDPISGHVSLFWYQQALGQGPEFLTYFQNEAQLDKSGLPSDRFFAERPEGSVSTLKIQRTQQEDSAVYLCASSYLADSSYEQYFGPGTRLTVT.

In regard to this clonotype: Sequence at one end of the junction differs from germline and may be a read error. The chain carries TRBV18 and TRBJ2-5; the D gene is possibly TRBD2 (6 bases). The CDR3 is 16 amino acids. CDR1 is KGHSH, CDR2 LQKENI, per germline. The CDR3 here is CASSPNLAELQETQYF. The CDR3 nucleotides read TGTGCTAGCTCACCAAACTTAGCGGAGCTTCAAGAGACCCAGTACTTC. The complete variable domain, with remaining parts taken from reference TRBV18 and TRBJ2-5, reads NAGVMQNPRHLVRRRGQEARLRCSPMKGHSHVYWYRQLPEEGLKFMVYLQKENIIDESGMPKERFSAEFPKEGPSILRIQQVVRGDSAAYFCASSPNLAELQETQYFGPGTRLLVL.

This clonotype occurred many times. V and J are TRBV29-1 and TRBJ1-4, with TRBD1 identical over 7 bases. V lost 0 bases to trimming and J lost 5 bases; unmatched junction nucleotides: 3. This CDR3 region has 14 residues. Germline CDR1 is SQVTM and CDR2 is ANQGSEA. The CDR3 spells CSVEEGGLNEKLFF. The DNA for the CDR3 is TGCAGCGTTGAAGAAGGGGGCTTGAATGAAAAACTGTTTTTT.

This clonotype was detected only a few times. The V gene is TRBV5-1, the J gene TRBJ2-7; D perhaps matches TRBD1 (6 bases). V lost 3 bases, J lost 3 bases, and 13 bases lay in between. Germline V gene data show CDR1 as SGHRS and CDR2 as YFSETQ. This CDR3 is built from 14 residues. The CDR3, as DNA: TGCGCCAGCAGCTCCCAGGGACAACTCTACGAGCAGTACTTC. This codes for CASSSQGQLYEQYF.

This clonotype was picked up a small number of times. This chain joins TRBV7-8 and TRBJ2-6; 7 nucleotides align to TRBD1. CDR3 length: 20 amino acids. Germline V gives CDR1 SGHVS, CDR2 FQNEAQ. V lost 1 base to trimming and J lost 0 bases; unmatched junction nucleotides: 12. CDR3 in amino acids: CASSLVEWAGGSSGANVLTF. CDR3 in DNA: TGTGCCAGCAGCTTAGTCGAGTGGGCAGGGGGAAGCTCTGGGGCCAACGTCCTGACTTTC.

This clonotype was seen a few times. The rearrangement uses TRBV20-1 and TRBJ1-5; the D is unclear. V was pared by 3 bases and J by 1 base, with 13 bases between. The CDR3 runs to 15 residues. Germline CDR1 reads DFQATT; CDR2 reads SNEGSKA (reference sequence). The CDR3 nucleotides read TGCAGTGCTAGGAATGGCCAAATAAGCAATCAGCCCCAGCATTTT. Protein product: CSARNGQISNQPQHF.

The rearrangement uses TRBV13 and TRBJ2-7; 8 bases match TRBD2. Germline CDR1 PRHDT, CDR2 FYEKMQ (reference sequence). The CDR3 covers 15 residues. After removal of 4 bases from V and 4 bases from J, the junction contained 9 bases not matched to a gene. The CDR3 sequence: CASSSTGLVKYEQYF. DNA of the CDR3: TGTGCCAGCAGCTCCACGGGACTAGTTAAGTACGAGCAGTACTTC.

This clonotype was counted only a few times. The CDR3 loop reads CASPPSGLTGELFF. CDR3 sequence (DNA): TGTGCCAGCCCGCCTAGCGGTCTCACCGGGGAGCTGTTTTTT. The rearrangement joins TRBV7-2 to TRBJ2-2, with TRBD2 identical over 7 bases. J lost 4 bases, V lost 8 bases, and 7 bases had no gene match. CDR3 length equals 14 residues. The germline gives CDR1 SGHTA, CDR2 FQGNSA.

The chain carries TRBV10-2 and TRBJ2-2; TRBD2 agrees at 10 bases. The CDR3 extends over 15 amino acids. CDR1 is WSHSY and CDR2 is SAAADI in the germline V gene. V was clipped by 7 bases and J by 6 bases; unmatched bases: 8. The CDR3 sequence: CASTLSLAGAGELFF. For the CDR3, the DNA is TGCGCCAGCACCCTGAGCCTAGCGGGAGCCGGGGAGCTGTTTTTT.

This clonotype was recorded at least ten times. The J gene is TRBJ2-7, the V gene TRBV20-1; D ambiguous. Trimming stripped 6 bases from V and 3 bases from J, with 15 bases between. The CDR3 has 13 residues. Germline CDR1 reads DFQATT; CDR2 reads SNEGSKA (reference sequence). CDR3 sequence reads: CSAPGRTLYEQYF. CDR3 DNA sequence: TGCAGTGCCCCGGGCCGGACCCTCTACGAGCAGTACTTC.